Listed below are T cell receptor beta chains from one sample, sequenced in a study of T cells in Graves' hyperthyroidism and ophthalmopathy. TCRdb called the multiplex PCR reads again in MiXCR, with one record for every CDR3 protein. Of around 420,000 distinct CDR3 sequences listed, about a sixth were seen once; the top ten hold around an eighth. The material sequenced was blood. Receptors were obtained from a woman under 30 with Graves' hyperthyroidism. CDR3s include the opening cysteine and the closing phenylalanine or tryptophan. The D gene is left open where the match is weak. Size tells how often a clone was seen (once, few, many) or the class of an expanded clone, and some rows leave it out.

v_call	d_call	j_call	clone_size	cdr3_aa	cdr3_nt
TRBV9	TRBD2	TRBJ2-3	NA	CASSAALASRTDTQYF	TGTGCCAGCAGCGCCGCACTAGCGAGCCGGACAGATACGCAGTATTTT
TRBV11-3	NA	TRBJ1-2	few	CASSPRILTPDSPWDYGYTF	TGTGCCAGCAGCCCTAGGATTCTGACGCCGGACAGTCCATGGGACTATGGCTACACCTTC
TRBV11-2	NA	TRBJ2-1	many	CASSLPSREQFF	TGTGCCAGCAGCCTACCGTCGAGGGAGCAGTTCTTC
TRBV7-2	NA	TRBJ1-5	many	CASSQRAGINQPQHF	TGTGCCAGCAGCCAAAGAGCAGGGATCAATCAGCCCCAGCATTTT
TRBV27	TRBD2	TRBJ2-5	few	CASSPNPGEGSQETQYF	TGTGCCAGCAGTCCCAACCCGGGGGAGGGGTCCCAAGAGACCCAGTACTTC
TRBV6-1	TRBD1	TRBJ1-5	few	CASSERWTGAENSNQPQHF	TGTGCCAGCAGTGAAAGATGGACAGGGGCCGAAAATAGCAATCAGCCCCAGCATTTT
TRBV12-5	TRBD1	TRBJ2-7	NA	CASGNHRGPRDEQYF	TGTGCTAGTGGCAACCACAGGGGACCCCGGGACGAGCAGTACTTC
TRBV19	NA	TRBJ1-4	NA	CASSGVSDSTNEKLFF	TGTGCCAGTAGTGGGGTTTCCGACTCAACTAATGAAAAACTGTTTTTT
TRBV19	TRBD1	TRBJ1-1	few	CASSAITGTGGPEAFF	TGTGCCAGTAGTGCCATAACCGGGACAGGGGGCCCTGAAGCTTTCTTT
TRBV15	NA	TRBJ2-1	NA	CATSRGKYNEQFF	TGTGCCACCAGCAGGGGGAAATACAATGAGCAGTTCTTC
TRBV29-1	NA	TRBJ2-7	many	CSVGPGRYEQYF	TGCAGCGTTGGCCCGGGTCGCTACGAGCAGTACTTC
TRBV12-3/TRBV12-4	TRBD2	TRBJ2-5	many	CASRNGTSGRKETQYF	TGTGCCAGCAGAAATGGGACTAGCGGGCGTAAAGAGACCCAGTACTTC
TRBV7-3	NA	TRBJ2-2	NA	CASSLIHGGTGELFF	TGTGCCAGCAGCTTAATTCACGGTGGCACCGGGGAGCTGTTTTTT
TRBV24-1	NA	TRBJ2-1	few	CATSDSSSRGDEQFF	TGTGCCACCAGTGATTCCAGCAGCCGGGGTGATGAGCAGTTCTTC
TRBV3-1	NA	TRBJ1-5	NA	CASSQDHIQPQHF	TGTGCCAGCAGCCAAGATCATATTCAGCCCCAGCATTTT
TRBV19	TRBD1	TRBJ2-7	few	CASSRTADRVNEQYF	TGTGCCAGTAGTCGCACGGCGGACAGGGTGAACGAGCAGTACTTC
TRBV19	TRBD2	TRBJ2-7	many	CASSRHAGTSGTYEQYF	TGTGCCAGTAGTCGACACGCCGGGACTAGCGGAACCTACGAGCAGTACTTC
TRBV6-2/TRBV6-3	NA	TRBJ1-5	NA	CASSPTQLHQPQHF	TGTGCCAGCAGTCCGACACAGCTCCATCAGCCCCAGCATTTT
TRBV3-1	NA	TRBJ2-1	many	CASSQVVSPGVHTYNEQFF	TGTGCCAGCAGCCAAGTAGTTTCGCCTGGGGTTCACACTTACAATGAGCAGTTCTTC
TRBV20-1	NA	TRBJ1-4	few	CSASREATNEKLFF	TGCAGTGCTTCCAGGGAGGCAACTAATGAAAAACTGTTTTTT
TRBV11-2	NA	TRBJ1-1	once	CASSQGDIVEAFF	TGTGCCAGCAGCCAAGGGGACATTGTTGAAGCTTTCTTT
TRBV29-1	NA	TRBJ2-7	few	CSVCIPGSDEQYF	TGCAGCGTTTGTATTCCCGGGAGCGACGAGCAGTACTTC
TRBV19	NA	TRBJ1-6	NA	CASSPAGVFRDSPLHF	TGTGCCAGTAGTCCGGCAGGGGTATTCCGGGATTCACCCCTCCACTTT
TRBV12-5	TRBD2	TRBJ2-1	many	CASGLVSGLAGPQFF	TGTGCTAGTGGTTTGGTATCGGGACTAGCGGGACCCCAGTTCTTC
TRBV6-4	TRBD2	TRBJ2-1	once	CASSLAGGPAEQFF	TGTGCCAGCAGTCTAGCGGGGGGGCCAGCTGAGCAGTTCTTC
TRBV3-1	NA	TRBJ2-1	NA	CASSQDSVSYNEQFF	TGTGCCAGCAGCCAGGACAGTGTCTCCTACAATGAGCAGTTCTTC
TRBV6-1	NA	TRBJ1-1	NA	CASSGGVGGAKAFF	TGTGCCAGCAGTGGAGGGGTTGGGGGAGCTAAAGCTTTCTTT
TRBV2	NA	TRBJ2-3	many	CASFKWGSGFTDTQYF	TGTGCCAGCTTCAAATGGGGGAGCGGATTCACAGATACGCAGTATTTT
TRBV12-3/TRBV12-4	TRBD1	TRBJ1-3	few	CASTLGGDSGNTIYF	TGTGCCAGCACCTTAGGGGGCGACTCTGGAAACACCATATATTTT